These 13 T cell receptor beta chains were all obtained from the same sample, sequenced in a study of long-term antiretroviral therapy in people with HIV. Version v3.0 of the immunoSEQ assay ran at survey level. The repertoire was sequenced with immunoSEQ multiplex PCR; TCRdb's copy has only in-frame clones and lacks some. The sample has 14,000 or so clones; under 80% are singletons. The input for sequencing was unsorted PBMCs, taken 3.1 years after starting antiretroviral therapy. All receptors come from a man in his forties with HIV.

The V gene is TRBV7-9, the J gene TRBJ1-6, with D possibly matching TRBD1 (5 bases). Trimming took off 4 bases at V and 6 bases at J, with 13 bases between the two ends. CDR3 length equals 15 residues. CDR1 is SEHNR and CDR2 is FQNEAQ in the germline V gene (reference sequence). The CDR3 sequence: CASSSSAGSNSPLHF. The CDR3 coding sequence is TGTGCCAGCAGCTCGTCGGCAGGGAGTAATTCACCCCTCCACTTT.

The chain combines TRBV29-1 with TRBJ2-3; D perhaps matches TRBD1 (6 bases). The germline V gene has CDR1 SQVTM and CDR2 ANQGSEA. V lost 6 bases and J lost 8, with 27 bases in between. The CDR3 sequence is 16 residues long. Here the CDR3 DNA reads TGCAGCGTACCTTTGACCGGGACGACTCACAGGGCTACGCAGTATTTT. As protein: CSVPLTGTTHRATQYF.

This clone was observed a handful of times. The CDR3 is CASSLAHEQYF. In DNA, the CDR3 is TGTGCCAGCAGCTTAGCCCACGAGCAGTACTTC. The chain carries TRBV11-1 and TRBJ2-7; D is unclear. CDR3 length: 11 residues. Germline CDR1 is SGHAT and CDR2 is FQDESV (reference sequence). V was shortened by 0 bases and J by 5 bases, with 2 bases between the two germline ends.

The CDR3 loop is CASSSPFGAGWGYTF. As DNA, the CDR3 is TGTGCCAGCAGTTCCCCTTTTGGGGCCGGGTGGGGCTACACCTTC. The chain is built from TRBV28 and TRBJ1-2; D is possibly TRBD1 (5 bases). The germline gives CDR1 MDHEN, CDR2 SYDVKM. The CDR3 covers 15 residues. V was cut by 4 bases and J by 8 bases, with 20 bases left in between.

The rearrangement uses TRBV5-1 and TRBJ1-2; 8 nucleotides align to TRBD1. This CDR3 has 16 residues. Germline trimming cut 0 bases from V and 3 bases from J; bases unmatched to any gene: 7. Germline-derived CDR1 and CDR2 are SGHRS and YFSETQ. The CDR3 spells CASSLVGDRSDYGYTF. In DNA, the CDR3 is TGCGCCAGCAGCTTGGTAGGGGACAGGAGTGACTATGGCTACACCTTC.

The chain is built from TRBV5-1 and TRBJ2-3; 7 nucleotides agree with TRBD2. Germline V lookup: CDR1 SGHRS, CDR2 YFSETQ. The CDR3 is made up of 16 amino acids. V lost 4 bases to trimming and J lost 1 base; unmatched junction nucleotides: 9. The CDR3 sequence is CASSPGEGRRTDTQYF. As DNA, the CDR3 is TGCGCCAGCAGCCCCGGGGAGGGACGACGCACAGATACGCAGTATTTT.

The chain combines TRBV9 with TRBJ1-5, with TRBD1 matching over 8 bases. This CDR3 is 16 amino acids long. Germline V CDR1 and CDR2: SGDLS, YYNGEE. V lost 4 bases to trimming and J lost 4 bases; unmatched junction nucleotides: 10. DNA of the CDR3: TGTGCCAGCAGCATCTCCGACAGGGGAGGAAATCAGCCCCAGCATTTT. Translating gives CASSISDRGGNQPQHF. Full variable domain (missing parts from reference TRBV9 and TRBJ1-5): DSGVTQTPKHLITATGQRVTLRCSPRSGDLSVYWYQQSLDQGLQFLIQYYNGEERAKGNILERFSAQQFPDLHSELNLSSLELGDSALYFCASSISDRGGNQPQHFGDGTRLSIL.

There are a few counts of this clone. The chain recombines TRBV10-3 with TRBJ2-1; 8 bases agree with TRBD2. CDR3 size: 17 residues. Germline V gene sequence: CDR1 ENHRY, CDR2 SYGVKD. The V and J ends lost 2 bases and 7 bases, in that order; junction bases with no gene match: 13. CDR3 residues: CAISERVAGPSGNEQFF. Written as DNA, the CDR3 is TGTGCCATCAGTGAGAGGGTAGCGGGACCCTCTGGGAATGAGCAGTTCTTC.

The gene calls are TRBV5-1 and TRBJ2-5; possibly TRBD1 or TRBD2 for D (6 bases each). The V end lost 6 bases, the J end lost 2 bases, and 11 bases lay between the germline ends. CDR3 length: 13 residues. CDR1 SGHRS and CDR2 YFSETQ come from the germline V gene. The CDR3, as DNA: TGCGCCAGCAAACGGGGGACACAAGAGACCCAGTACTTC. Translated: CASKRGTQETQYF.

This clone showed up just a few times. This chain connects TRBV27 to TRBJ2-7, with D perhaps given as TRBD1 or TRBD2 (5 bases each). The V gene lost 7 bases and the J gene lost 4 bases, with 11 bases spanning the gap. The CDR3 covers 12 residues. Germline CDR1 MNHEY, CDR2 SMNVEV (reference sequence). The CDR3 loop reads CASMSGSYEQYF. The CDR3 DNA follows: TGTGCCAGCATGTCAGGGAGTTACGAGCAGTACTTC.

This sequence joins TRBV29-1 and TRBJ2-7; 7 nucleotides agree with TRBD1. Germline CDR1 SQVTM, CDR2 ANQGSEA. This CDR3 spans 14 amino acids. With 4 bases clipped from V and 3 bases from J, the junction kept 9 bases outside the gene matches. The CDR3 DNA follows: TGCAGCGTTGGGGCGGACAGGAGTATCTACGAGCAGTACTTC. It translates to CSVGADRSIYEQYF.

This clone has only a few counts. The CDR3 bases are TGTGCCAGCTCACCAGGTGCAGCCTATAATTCACCCCTCCACTTT. Translating gives CASSPGAAYNSPLHF. J is TRBJ1-6 and V is TRBV18; D is unresolved. Per the germline V gene, CDR1 is KGHSH and CDR2 is LQKENI. The V end was cut by 2 bases, the J end by 2 bases, with 7 bases between. This CDR3 is built from 15 residues.

This chain uses TRBV28 with TRBJ1-3; D uncertain. Germline V CDR1 and CDR2: MDHEN, SYDVKM. The V gene lost 3 bases and the J gene lost 0 bases, with 6 bases spanning the gap. There are 14 residues in the CDR3. The CDR3 loop reads CASSFWASGNTIYF. Here the CDR3 DNA reads TGTGCCAGCAGTTTCTGGGCCTCTGGAAACACCATATATTTT.